What follows is one T cell receptor beta chain and its context. The sample belongs to a study of shared clonotypes between healthy human individuals. Study at large: Per donor, three plates held CD4 naive cells, three held CD4 memory, two held CD8 naive and one held CD8 memory.

Assay used: immunoSEQ multiplex PCR; TCRdb lists only in-frame clones, some missing. The repertoire consists of a few hundred thousand clones, with 87% occurring once and the leading ten covering 16%. CDR1 MGHRA and CDR2 YSYEKL come from the germline V gene. V lost 4 bases, J lost 8 bases, and 20 bases lay in between. The CDR3 runs 15 residues. Sequenced input: memory CD8+ T cells sorted from blood. Subset reported: CD45RO+ cells pooled with CCR7-negative TemRA cells. This receptor was obtained from a man between 18 and 29 years old in good health. V gene TRBV4-1 combines with J gene TRBJ1-2; possible D gene TRBD1, 5 bases. CDR3 DNA: TGCGCCAGCAGCCCAGGGAATGAGCCCGGGAGAGGCTACACCTTC. Its protein product is CASSPGNEPGRGYTF.